The text below deals with one TCR beta chain. Per the germline V gene, CDR1 is SGDLS and CDR2 is YYNGEE. The CDR3 contains 15 residues. Unmatched junction bases numbered 7, after V lost 3 bases and J lost 4 bases. Authors' processing steps: How many nucleated cells were present was estimated from reference gene primer amplification. Data came from immunoSEQ multiplex PCR; TCRdb stores just in-frame clones and leaves some out. V, J and clone size are those of that table, while D and trimming were read from the DNA. The sample has around 11,000 clones; roughly 80% are singletons. This sample stems from a study of blood T cell repertoires in COVID-19.

The chain carries TRBV9 and TRBJ2-3, with 8 bases lining up with TRBD2. The source material was peripheral blood. The receptor's source is a human donor in a cohort sampled during active COVID-19. The CDR3 DNA follows: TGTGCCAGCAGCGCGGGGACTAGATTTCCAGATACGCAGTATTTT. Amino acid sequence: CASSAGTRFPDTQYF.